Reported below is one TCR beta chain. The time point is: week 3, after first cycle of checkpoint inhibitor. The data were produced by immunoSEQ multiplex PCR, yet TCRdb's version contains in-frame clones alone and is incomplete. The sample records thousands of clones, 88% being singletons. The CDR3 is 13 amino acids. V lost 7 bases, J lost 3 bases, and 5 bases stayed unmatched. The germline CDR1 and CDR2 sequences are MNHNS and SASEGT. This record belongs to a study of blood T cell dynamics during melanoma immunotherapy. This rearrangement joins TRBV6-1 to TRBJ1-1; 7 bases match TRBD1. This receptor was taken from a human donor with melanoma. This specimen consisted of blood, obtained from a patient treated with checkpoint blockade. The CDR3 DNA follows: TGTGCCAGCATACGGACAGGAGACACTGAAGCTTTCTTT. Translating gives CASIRTGDTEAFF.